The clone carrying this T cell receptor beta chain was seen more than once but under ten times. Its matching antigen is unknown. This record belongs to a study of beta chain features in type 1 diabetes. This CDR3 is 15 amino acids long. Per the germline V gene, CDR1 is SGHNT and CDR2 is YYREEE (reference sequence). The V end was cut by 4 bases, the J end by 3 bases, with 17 bases between. Sorting that relied on CD45RO/CCR7/CD25/CD127/CD95/CD27 yielded CD4+ naive, central memory, regulatory and stem cell-like memory cells. Points from the study as a whole: Researchers report that Type 1 diabetes patients had moderately but significantly shorter TCRB CDR3s across all four CD4+ subsets.

TCRB transcripts that were expressed got sequenced, as all of the isolated RNA had been reverse transcribed. Assay: immunoSEQ multiplex PCR; the TCRdb copy retains only in-frame clones and omits some. Among about 210,000 clones listed, about a tenth were seen once. Material: central memory CD4+ T cells from blood. The gene calls are TRBV5-4 and TRBJ2-7; D is perhaps TRBD1 or TRBD2 (5 bases each). This clonotype was obtained from a man aged 18 to 35 in good health. CDR3 sequence (DNA): TGTGCCAGCAGCCGGGGCGGACTCAGCCTCTACGAGCAGTACTTC. The encoded protein is CASSRGGLSLYEQYF. The variable domain in full, with the rest retrieved from reference TRBV5-4 and TRBJ2-7, is ETGVTQSPTHLIKTRGQQVTLRCSSQSGHNTVSWYQQALGQGPQFIFQYYREEENGRGNFPPRFSGLQFPNYSSELNVNALELDDSALYLCASSRGGLSLYEQYFGPGTRLTVT.